These T cell receptor beta chains were read from a single sample in a study of CD8+ T cells in alopecia areata. Assay used: immunoSEQ multiplex PCR; TCRdb lists only in-frame clones, some missing. The sample holds fewer than 250,000 clones, less than 65% seen once. The material sequenced was CD4+ T cells sorted from blood, taken at week 24, from a patient treated with tofacitinib. Receptors originate from a human donor with alopecia areata. Both conserved end residues are part of each CDR3. Each record gives: V gene, clone size, J gene, D gene, CDR3 DNA, CDR3 protein. D genes are given only for firm matches. The listing skips clone size in some rows; elsewhere it reads once, few, many or a size class.

TRBV2	few	TRBJ2-7	-	TGTGCCAGCGAGGGAACCTACGAGCAGTACTTC	CASEGTYEQYF
TRBV19	few	TRBJ1-1	-	TGTGCCACCAAGGACACAAGGAACACTGAAGCTTTCTTT	CATKDTRNTEAFF
TRBV4-3	-	TRBJ2-7	-	TGCGCCAGCAGCCAAGGGGTGGAGATCTACTACGAGCAGTACTTC	CASSQGVEIYYEQYF
TRBV10-3	few	TRBJ1-6	-	TGTGCCATCAAGGACAGTACCACGAGCTCCTATAATTCACCCCTCCACTTT	CAIKDSTTSSYNSPLHF
TRBV20-1	-	TRBJ2-1	-	TGCAGTGCTAGAGAGGGGTTTGAGCAGTTCTTC	CSAREGFEQFF
TRBV29-1	-	TRBJ1-2	-	TGCAGCGTTGAGGCAGGTGGATCCTATGGCTACACCTTC	CSVEAGGSYGYTF
TRBV15	-	TRBJ1-1	-	TGTGCCACCAGCAGAGTGGGACTGCTGAACACTGAAGCTTTCTTT	CATSRVGLLNTEAFF
TRBV10-3	-	TRBJ2-3	-	TGTGCCATCAGTCCTGGTGTGGATACGCAGTATTTT	CAISPGVDTQYF
TRBV29-1	few	TRBJ1-5	-	TGCAGCGTTCTTGGGGATGGCAATCAGCCCCAGCATTTT	CSVLGDGNQPQHF
TRBV9	-	TRBJ2-1	TRBD2	TGTGCCAGCAGCTCAGATCTAGCGGGGGCCTGGAATGAGCAGTTCTTC	CASSSDLAGAWNEQFF
TRBV30	-	TRBJ1-2	-	TGTGCCTGGAGAAGGGCCCAAGAGGGCTACACCTTC	CAWRRAQEGYTF
TRBV30	few	TRBJ1-2	TRBD1	TGTGCCTGGAGCCCGGACAGGTCCATTGGCTACACCTTC	CAWSPDRSIGYTF
TRBV5-6	-	TRBJ1-2	-	TGTGCCAGCAGCTTGGCAGGGTATGGCTACACCTTC	CASSLAGYGYTF
TRBV9	-	TRBJ2-7	-	TGTGCCAGCAGCTTCTCAGGGGACGCCTACGAGCAGTACTTC	CASSFSGDAYEQYF
TRBV5-1	many	TRBJ2-2	-	TGCGCCAGCAGCTTTGTACAGGGAACCGGGGAGCTGTTTTTT	CASSFVQGTGELFF
TRBV30	-	TRBJ1-2	-	TGTGCCTGGAGCCGTGACTATGGCTACACCTTC	CAWSRDYGYTF
TRBV5-1	-	TRBJ2-3	TRBD1	TGCGCCAGCAGCCCGAGAGACAGGGGCGGAGATACGCAGTATTTT	CASSPRDRGGDTQYF
TRBV6-5	-	TRBJ1-2	-	TGTGCCAGCAGTCCGGGGGATCTTAGCAGCTATGGCTACACCTTC	CASSPGDLSSYGYTF
TRBV15	-	TRBJ2-2	TRBD2	TGTGCCACCAGCAGAGCCGGACTAGCGGGGGGGCCCGCCGGGGAGCTGTTTTTT	CATSRAGLAGGPAGELFF
TRBV7-9	-	TRBJ2-7	-	TGTGCCAGCAGCTTAGGTATCGAGAAGCAGTACTTC	CASSLGIEKQYF
TRBV7-2	-	TRBJ2-5	TRBD2	TGTGCCAGCAGCGTTGCGACGGGGGGGGAGACCCAGTACTTC	CASSVATGGETQYF
TRBV30	-	TRBJ2-2	-	TGTGCCTGGAGTCGGCAAGGCACCGGGGAGCTGTTTTTT	CAWSRQGTGELFF
TRBV6-5	-	TRBJ2-2	-	TGTGCCAGCAGCGACGGGTGGGGGGCCACCGGGGAGCTGTTTTTT	CASSDGWGATGELFF
TRBV10-3	few	TRBJ2-5	TRBD2	TGTGCCATCAGGAGACTAGCGGGGGAAGAGCCCCAGTACTTC	CAIRRLAGEEPQYF